The entry that follows covers one T cell receptor (beta chain) sequence. What it binds is not known. The data are from a study of memory CD8 T cells in hepatitis C reinfection. For the study at large: A couple of donors cleared primary HCV but became chronic after reinfection. Pre-reinfection sampling occurred 55 to 20 weeks ahead of detected reinfection.

This CDR3 is 13 amino acids long. The germline V and J ends were trimmed by 6 bases and 2 bases, with 11 bases remaining between them. Germline CDR1 is MNHEY and CDR2 is SVGAGI. Notes on the study in general: With four or five donors, public clonotype conclusions could not be definitive.

Sequencing was performed with immunoSEQ multiplex PCR; in TCRdb, only in-frame clones are kept and a portion is missing. In the table there are 45,000 to 65,000 clones, roughly 89% of which are singletons. The time point: pre-reinfection, 55 to 20 weeks before reinfection detection. TCR sequencing was done directly ex vivo on sorted cells, without expansion in vitro. At all three reinfection time points, viable CD3+ CD8+ CD45RO- cells from two donors served as controls. This receptor was identified in a man aged 18 to 29 with hepatitis C virus infection. The J gene is TRBJ2-7, the V gene TRBV6-5; perhaps TRBD2 as D (5 bases). Material for sequencing was naive CD8+ T cells sorted from blood. The CDR3, as DNA: TGTGCCAGCAGCTTTAGCGAGGCCTACGAGCAGTACTTC. It encodes CASSFSEAYEQYF.